This T cell receptor (beta chain) came from a study of T cell responses to AZD1222 COVID-19 vaccine. The table came from immunoSEQ multiplex PCR; TCRdb's copy has only in-frame clones and leaves some out. The sample lists 89,000 or so clones, approximately 86% occurring once. V shed 3 bases and J shed 0 bases, with 13 bases lying between them. CDR3 length: 16 residues. CDR1 and CDR2 from the germline V gene are SGHRS and YFSETQ. The sequence was collected from an adult who received the AZD1222 COVID-19 vaccine. The material was peripheral blood, obtained 28 days after the second AZD1222 dose. The rearrangement links TRBV5-1 to TRBJ2-1; tentatively, D is TRBD1 or TRBD2 (5 bases each). The CDR3 sequence is CASSSSGASSYNEQFF. The CDR3 DNA is TGCGCCAGCAGCTCTTCCGGGGCGAGCTCCTACAATGAGCAGTTCTTC.